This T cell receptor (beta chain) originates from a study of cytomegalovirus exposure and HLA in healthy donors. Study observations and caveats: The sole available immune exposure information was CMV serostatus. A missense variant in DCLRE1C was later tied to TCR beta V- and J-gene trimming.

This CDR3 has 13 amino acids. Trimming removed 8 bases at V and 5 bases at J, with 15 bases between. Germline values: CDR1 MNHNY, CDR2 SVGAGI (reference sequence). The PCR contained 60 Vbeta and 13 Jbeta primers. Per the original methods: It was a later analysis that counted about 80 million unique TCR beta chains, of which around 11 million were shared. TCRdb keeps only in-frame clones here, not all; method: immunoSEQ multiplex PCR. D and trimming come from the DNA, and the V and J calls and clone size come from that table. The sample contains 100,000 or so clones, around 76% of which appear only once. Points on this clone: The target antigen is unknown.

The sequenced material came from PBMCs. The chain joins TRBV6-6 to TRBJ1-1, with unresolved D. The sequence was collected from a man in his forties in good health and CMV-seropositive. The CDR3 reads CASVPSLGTEAFF. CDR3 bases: TGTGCCAGCGTTCCTAGTCTCGGGACTGAAGCTTTCTTT.